Listed below are T cell receptor beta chains from one sample, sequenced in a study of cytomegalovirus exposure and HLA in healthy donors. The assay was immunoSEQ multiplex PCR, and TCRdb's table has in-frame clones only and misses some. This repertoire shows over 200,000 clones, about 90% found once; its top ten account for approximately 3.1%. Sequencing used PBMCs. The source is a woman younger than 45 in good health and CMV-seronegative. Both conserved end residues are part of each CDR3. A D gene is named only where the DNA matches it firmly. The listing skips clone size in some rows; elsewhere it reads once, few, many or a size class.

CDR3aa	CDR3nt	v_gene	j_gene	abundance	d_gene
CATKPGASGYEQYF	TGTGCCACAAAACCCGGGGCCTCCGGGTACGAGCAGTACTTC	TRBV15	TRBJ2-7	NA	NA
CASSVGFLGGEKSYNEQFF	TGTGCCAGCAGCGTAGGGTTCCTAGGAGGGGAGAAGTCCTACAATGAGCAGTTCTTC	TRBV9	TRBJ2-1	NA	NA
CASSSPVSGDSYEQYF	TGTGCCAGCAGTTCACCTGTATCGGGAGACAGTTACGAGCAGTACTTC	TRBV6-5	TRBJ2-7	NA	NA
CASSSPYEQYF	TGTGCCAGTAGTAGTCCCTACGAGCAGTACTTC	TRBV19	TRBJ2-7	NA	NA
CATCSGTSTDTQYF	TGTGCCACGTGTAGCGGCACTAGCACAGATACGCAGTATTTT	TRBV15	TRBJ2-3	NA	NA
CASSVGDSPGYGYTF	TGTGCCAGCAGCGTAGGAGACAGCCCTGGGTATGGCTACACCTTC	TRBV9	TRBJ1-2	NA	NA
CASSVEASGTSTDTQYF	TGTGCCAGCAGCGTAGAGGCTAGCGGGACTAGCACAGATACGCAGTATTTT	TRBV9	TRBJ2-3	NA	TRBD2
CASSPGLFSYEQYF	TGCGCCAGCAGCCCGGGACTTTTCTCCTACGAGCAGTACTTC	TRBV4-1	TRBJ2-7	NA	NA
CASSLGSDFISEAFF	TGTGCCAGCAGCTTGGGGTCGGACTTTATCTCTGAAGCTTTCTTT	TRBV5-8	TRBJ1-1	few	NA
CASSSYSDEQFF	TGTGCCAGCAGCTCCTACTCGGATGAGCAGTTCTTC	TRBV7-3	TRBJ2-1	NA	NA
CASSLADRTGELFF	TGCGCCAGCAGCTTGGCCGATCGGACCGGGGAGCTGTTTTTT	TRBV5-1	TRBJ2-2	NA	NA
CASSVWREEGDEQFF	TGTGCCAGCAGCGTTTGGCGGGAAGAGGGTGATGAGCAGTTCTTC	TRBV9	TRBJ2-1	NA	NA
CAISDPISSTDTQYF	TGTGCCATCAGTGACCCCATTTCTAGCACAGATACGCAGTATTTT	TRBV10-3	TRBJ2-3	NA	NA
CASSLLTSGTGGSYEQYF	TGCGCCAGCAGTTTATTAACATCCGGGACAGGGGGCAGTTACGAGCAGTACTTC	TRBV5-1	TRBJ2-7	NA	TRBD1
CASSKSGLSSGEQYF	TGTGCCAGCAGTAAGTCCGGGCTCTCATCAGGTGAGCAGTACTTC	TRBV28	TRBJ2-7	NA	NA
CSVVGEPSYNEQFF	TGCAGCGTTGTTGGGGAGCCTTCCTACAATGAGCAGTTCTTC	TRBV29-1	TRBJ2-1	NA	NA
CASSRSWVPYEQYF	TGTGCCAGCAGCCGTTCGTGGGTACCCTACGAGCAGTACTTC	TRBV28	TRBJ2-7	NA	NA
CASSELEEWQPQHF	TGTGCCAGCAGTGAACTAGAGGAGTGGCAGCCCCAGCATTTT	TRBV6-1	TRBJ1-5	NA	NA
CASSLVSWVAGDGTGELFF	TGTGCCAGCAGCTTAGTGTCCTGGGTAGCGGGAGACGGAACCGGGGAGCTGTTTTTT	TRBV5-8	TRBJ2-2	NA	TRBD2
CASSLSPGFTRLAANTGELFF	TGTGCCAGCAGTTTAAGTCCGGGTTTTACAAGACTAGCGGCGAACACCGGGGAGCTGTTTTTT	TRBV28	TRBJ2-2	once	TRBD2
CASSLPLVRDYSNQPQHF	TGTGCCAGCAGTTTGCCTCTAGTCCGTGACTATAGCAATCAGCCCCAGCATTTT	TRBV28	TRBJ1-5	NA	NA
CASSEGSGAQETQYF	TGTGCCAGCAGTGAGGGTAGCGGGGCCCAAGAGACCCAGTACTTC	TRBV6-1	TRBJ2-5	NA	TRBD2
CASSLYTGELFF	TGTGCCAGCAGCCTGTACACCGGGGAGCTGTTTTTT	TRBV6-5	TRBJ2-2	NA	NA
CASSYRVSSTDTQYF	TGTGCCAGTTCCTACAGGGTCTCTAGCACAGATACGCAGTATTTT	TRBV14	TRBJ2-3	NA	NA
CASSVGSANTEAFF	TGTGCCAGCAGTGTGGGGTCGGCGAACACTGAAGCTTTCTTT	TRBV2	TRBJ1-1	NA	NA
CASSNLRTGTLYGYTF	TGTGCCAGTAGTAATCTCCGAACCGGGACGCTCTATGGCTACACCTTC	TRBV19	TRBJ1-2	NA	NA
CASSPLAGAPDTQYF	TGTGCCAGCAGCCCACTAGCGGGAGCCCCAGATACGCAGTATTTT	TRBV9	TRBJ2-3	NA	TRBD2
CASSLFEGLGTDTQYF	TGTGCCAGCAGCTTATTTGAAGGGCTAGGCACAGATACGCAGTATTTT	TRBV11-2	TRBJ2-3	NA	NA
CASSIAETYEQYF	TGTGCCAGTAGTATTGCCGAGACCTACGAGCAGTACTTC	TRBV19	TRBJ2-7	NA	NA
CASSDGQGAYEQYF	TGTGCCAGCAGTGATGGACAGGGCGCCTACGAGCAGTACTTC	TRBV2	TRBJ2-7	NA	TRBD1
CASSVSAGRASYEQYF	TGTGCCAGCAGCGTATCGGCAGGGAGGGCCTCCTACGAGCAGTACTTC	TRBV9	TRBJ2-7	NA	TRBD2
CASSLRSGGEETQYF	TGTGCCAGCAGCTTACGATCAGGGGGCGAAGAGACCCAGTACTTC	TRBV13	TRBJ2-5	NA	TRBD1
CASAIQGSSYEQYF	TGTGCCAGCGCCATTCAAGGGAGCTCCTACGAGCAGTACTTC	TRBV27	TRBJ2-7	NA	NA